This TCR beta chain was identified during a study of T-cell reconstitution after alpha-beta-depleted transplantation in children. Study-wide results and limits: Reportedly, only several hundred clones from non-depleted graft cells drove alpha-beta T-cell counts at about two months. Hyperexpanded clones declined; after one year, newly produced T cells mostly supplied diversity. There were some patients whose high TCRbeta diversity at day 60 came from surviving recipient T cells and thymic progenitors.

Unique molecular identifiers were built into the TCRbeta library. MiXCR, applied by TCRdb to the PCR reads, yields one record per CDR3 protein. The repertoire holds hundreds of thousands of distinct CDR3 sequences, with around 13% as singletons. Many counts were recorded for this clonotype. Its antigen is still unknown. The length of the CDR3 is 14 residues. Germline-derived CDR1 and CDR2 are SGHRS and YFSETQ. Trimming removed 0 bases from V and 4 bases from J, with 11 bases in between. The sample here was PBMCs, taken before TCRalphabeta/CD19-depleted stem cell transplant. The TCR comes from a girl aged 2 to 9 with congenital amegakaryocytic thrombocytopenia, due to receive a stem cell transplant. The chain links TRBV5-1 to TRBJ2-7; D may be TRBD1 (6 bases). CDR3 sequence: CASSLGSGEYEQYF. The DNA for the CDR3 is TGCGCCAGCAGCTTGGGGTCAGGGGAGTACGAGCAGTACTTC.